The rows below give T cell receptor beta chains drawn from one sample of a study of patients and donors after allogeneic stem cell transplantation. TCRdb reprocessed the RT-PCR reads with MiXCR, giving one entry per CDR3 protein. Seen here are about 57,000 distinct CDR3 sequences, about an eighth observed once, and the top ten hold more than 25%. Sample: blood, either unsorted or a sorted T cell fraction (not recorded which). These receptors came from a human donor who was either an allogeneic HSCT recipient or a stem cell or donor lymphocyte infusion donor (not recorded which). It is not recorded whose cells these are; they may come from a transplant donor. CDR3s include the opening cysteine and the closing phenylalanine or tryptophan. A D gene is named only where the DNA matches it firmly. Some rows mark clone size as missing; the rest say once, few, many or name a class of expanded clone.

size | J | D | V | CDR3 | DNA
- | TRBJ2-3 | - | TRBV6-5 | CASKEGTDTQYF | TGTGCCAGCAAAGAAGGCACAGATACGCAGTATTTT
- | TRBJ1-1 | TRBD1 | TRBV25-1 | CASKPGQGYTEAFF | TGTGCCAGCAAGCCGGGACAGGGGTACACTGAAGCTTTCTTT
many | TRBJ1-4 | - | TRBV10-3 | CAISESDTSPNEKLFF | TGTGCCATCAGTGAGTCGGATACCAGCCCCAATGAAAAACTGTTTTTT
few | TRBJ2-1 | - | TRBV5-1 | CASSPTLTGRDYNEQFF | TGCGCCAGCAGCCCCACCTTGACAGGCCGGGACTACAATGAGCAGTTCTTC
- | TRBJ2-5 | - | TRBV7-9 | CASSATVESQYF | TGTGCCAGCAGCGCCACGGTGGAGAGCCAGTACTTC
few | TRBJ2-7 | - | TRBV7-9 | CASSHWAEEYEQYF | TGTGCCAGCAGCCATTGGGCGGAAGAATACGAGCAGTACTTC
few | TRBJ2-3 | - | TRBV7-3 | CASSSLGGDTQYF | TGTGCCAGCAGCTCCCTTGGGGGGGATACGCAGTATTTT
many | TRBJ2-2 | TRBD2 | TRBV20-1 | CSARLAGGQYTGELFF | TGCAGTGCTAGGTTAGCGGGAGGGCAGTACACCGGGGAGCTGTTTTTT
few | TRBJ2-2 | TRBD1 | TRBV27 | CASSSDRGLETESGELFF | TGTGCCAGCAGCTCGGACAGGGGGTTGGAAACCGAATCCGGGGAGCTGTTTTTT
few | TRBJ2-2 | - | TRBV20-1 | CSASADLTGELFF | TGCAGTGCTAGTGCGGATCTCACCGGGGAGCTGTTTTTT
few | TRBJ2-7 | - | TRBV4-2 | CASSMVGFEQYF | TGTGCCAGCAGCATGGTGGGCTTCGAGCAGTACTTC
many | TRBJ1-5 | TRBD1 | TRBV20-1 | CSASGGNQPQHF | TGCAGTGCCTCAGGGGGAAATCAGCCCCAGCATTTT
- | TRBJ2-7 | - | TRBV28 | CASRSPSITYEQYF | TGTGCCAGCAGATCACCGTCCATTACCTACGAGCAGTACTTC
- | TRBJ2-5 | - | TRBV29-1 | CSVEGGRVVETQYF | TGCAGCGTTGAAGGAGGCCGGGTCGTGGAGACCCAGTACTTC
- | TRBJ1-1 | - | TRBV6-5 | CASRRGGTEAFF | TGTGCCAGCAGAAGGGGGGGCACTGAAGCTTTCTTT
many | TRBJ1-2 | TRBD1 | TRBV20-1 | CSADRGVDYGYTF | TGCAGTGCCGACAGGGGGGTAGACTATGGCTACACCTTC
few | TRBJ2-7 | TRBD2 | TRBV3-1 | CASSQDLGLAGVKQYF | TGTGCCAGCAGCCAAGATCTGGGACTAGCGGGAGTAAAGCAGTACTTC
many | TRBJ2-5 | TRBD2 | TRBV7-6 | CASSLGLAHFQETQYF | TGTGCCAGCAGCTTAGGACTAGCCCATTTCCAAGAGACCCAGTACTTC
few | TRBJ2-3 | - | TRBV10-3 | CAISGGLAPDTQYF | TGTGCCATCAGTGGTGGGCTAGCTCCCGATACGCAGTATTTT
- | TRBJ2-2 | TRBD2 | TRBV7-6 | CASSLPAGVETGELFF | TGTGCCAGCAGCTTACCGGCGGGAGTGGAAACCGGGGAGCTGTTTTTT
few | TRBJ2-1 | TRBD2 | TRBV20-1 | CSARGTSEVDEQFF | TGCAGTGCTAGAGGGACTAGTGAAGTCGATGAGCAGTTCTTC
- | TRBJ1-1 | TRBD1 | TRBV10-3 | CAIRPIQLTGGNTEAFF | TGTGCCATAAGGCCAATCCAACTGACAGGGGGGAACACTGAAGCTTTCTTT
- | TRBJ2-5 | - | TRBV16 | CASSPLSETQYF | TGTGCCAGCAGCCCCCTTTCGGAGACCCAGTACTTC
- | TRBJ2-2 | - | TRBV9 | CASSVSTGELFF | TGTGCCAGCAGCGTCAGCACCGGGGAGCTGTTTTTT
few | TRBJ2-7 | - | TRBV10-3 | CAISPDSKQYF | TGTGCCATCAGCCCCGACAGCAAGCAGTACTTC
many | TRBJ1-2 | - | TRBV7-9 | CASTPRGAYYGYTF | TGTGCCAGCACCCCGAGGGGGGCATACTATGGCTACACCTTC
many | TRBJ2-1 | TRBD2 | TRBV11-2 | CASSFRGEQGPYNEQFF | TGTGCCAGCAGCTTCCGGGGGGAGCAGGGCCCCTACAATGAGCAGTTCTTC
many | TRBJ2-1 | TRBD2 | TRBV7-9 | CASSPRGLDYNEQFF | TGTGCCAGCAGCCCGCGGGGACTAGACTACAATGAGCAGTTCTTC
- | TRBJ2-1 | - | TRBV12-3/TRBV12-4 | CASSLLADSSYNEQFF | TGTGCCAGCAGTTTACTAGCCGATAGCTCCTACAATGAGCAGTTCTTC
- | TRBJ2-3 | TRBD2 | TRBV20-1 | CSASGGSDPYTDTQYF | TGCAGTGCTAGTGGCGGGAGCGACCCATACACAGATACGCAGTATTTT
few | TRBJ1-6 | TRBD1 | TRBV25-1 | CASSELRGGQGNSPLHF | TGTGCCAGCAGTGAATTACGCGGGGGACAGGGGAATTCACCCCTCCACTTT
- | TRBJ1-2 | - | TRBV29-1 | CSVDEGVVHGYTF | TGCAGCGTTGATGAGGGGGTGGTACATGGCTACACCTTC
- | TRBJ2-3 | TRBD2 | TRBV29-1 | CSGSGRVGVNTQYF | TGCAGCGGTAGCGGGAGAGTGGGAGTAAATACGCAGTATTTT
many | TRBJ2-1 | - | TRBV12-3/TRBV12-4 | CASSAWGEQFF | TGTGCCAGCAGTGCTTGGGGTGAGCAGTTCTTC
many | TRBJ2-1 | TRBD2 | TRBV15 | CATRGTSGTNEQFF | TGTGCCACCAGAGGGACTAGCGGCACCAATGAGCAGTTCTTC
once | TRBJ1-5 | - | TRBV20-1 | CSASAGGGNQPQHF | TGCAGTGCTAGTGCCGGGGGCGGCAATCAGCCCCAGCATTTT
- | TRBJ2-3 | TRBD1 | TRBV6-5 | CASSYSRDRDHSADTQYF | TGTGCCAGCAGTTACTCTCGGGACAGGGACCATTCGGCAGATACGCAGTATTTT
many | TRBJ1-5 | - | TRBV10-3 | CAISPYSNQPQHF | TGTGCCATCAGCCCCTATAGCAATCAGCCCCAGCATTTT
few | TRBJ1-1 | TRBD1 | TRBV18 | CASSPQGAGNTEAFF | TGTGCCAGCTCACCGCAGGGGGCCGGGAACACTGAAGCTTTCTTT
many | TRBJ1-2 | - | TRBV5-1 | CASSELGARGYGYTF | TGCGCCAGCAGCGAACTTGGGGCCCGCGGCTATGGCTACACCTTC
- | TRBJ2-1 | TRBD2 | TRBV7-3 | CASATGGSYNEQFF | TGTGCCAGCGCCACGGGAGGCTCCTACAATGAGCAGTTCTTC
few | TRBJ2-7 | - | TRBV27 | CASSLVRGAYEQYF | TGTGCCAGCAGTTTAGTTAGGGGGGCCTACGAGCAGTACTTC
many | TRBJ1-1 | TRBD1 | TRBV20-1 | CSARDQTGGYTEAFF | TGCAGTGCTAGAGATCAGACAGGGGGGTACACTGAAGCTTTCTTT
- | TRBJ1-2 | - | TRBV25-1 | CASSSGLGYTF | TGTGCCAGCAGTTCAGGGTTAGGCTACACCTTC
few | TRBJ2-7 | - | TRBV20-1 | CSARGRIGHYEQYF | TGCAGTGCTAGAGGAAGGATCGGACACTACGAGCAGTACTTC
- | TRBJ1-3 | - | TRBV6-1 | CASRTFPQVSSGNTIYF | TGTGCCAGCAGGACCTTTCCCCAGGTATCCTCTGGAAACACCATATATTTT